This T cell receptor beta chain was identified in a study of blood T cell repertoires in COVID-19. Germline CDR1 SGHRS, CDR2 YFSETQ. Germline trimming cut 9 bases from V and 3 bases from J; bases unmatched to any gene: 9. The CDR3 contains 14 residues. Generated by immunoSEQ multiplex PCR, the TCRdb table keeps only in-frame clones and is missing some. The repertoire includes about 190,000 clones, around 79% of them detected once, and approximately 12% sits in the top ten. The specimen sequenced was peripheral blood. The TCR comes from a man aged 45-65 years who had recovered from COVID-19. This chain connects TRBV5-1 to TRBJ2-1; TRBD1 matches at 7 bases. The CDR3 here is CATSGGDYYNEQFF. For the CDR3, the DNA is TGCGCCACCTCAGGGGGAGATTACTACAATGAGCAGTTCTTC.